This T cell receptor (beta chain) is from a study of blood T cells in healthy people across ages (dated by TCRdb to the mid-2010s). With respect to the entire study: In model experiments, template switching captured roughly one uniquely barcoded TCR beta cDNA molecule for every two T cells. Using deep sequencing normalized with unique cDNA molecular identifiers, the study measured how TCR beta repertoire diversity changes with age. The donors were split into four age groups: young (average 16 years), middle-aged (roughly 39), aged (around 67) and long-lived (about 82). To avoid experimental bias, donors of different ages were distributed randomly across sequencing lanes. The study analyzed two additional independent replicas of 1 million unique cDNA reads from the same blood draw for two donors, one aged 18 to 29 and one aged 80 or older.

The full study reports these points: The percentage of naive T cells measured by flow cytometry correlated strongly with observed TCR beta diversity. Estimates of total diversity based on one million sequenced T cells were regarded as lower bounds and as underestimates. Compared with the aged group, the long-lived group had more naive CD4+ T cells, fewer expanded clones and increased TCR diversity, a pattern suggesting age selection. Observed TCR beta diversity per million T cells fell roughly linearly with age, and a significant reduction was already apparent by age about 38. Donor CMV infection status was unknown, potentially confounding age-related changes in expanded clonotypes. Since profiling was done on bulk unsorted PBMCs, naive and antigen-experienced compartments could not be conclusively compared.

Receptors were amplified or captured by 5' RACE. These reads were obtained on an Illumina HiSeq 2500. A second PCR of roughly 6 to 11 cycles was performed with a sample-barcoded 5' primer and a J-beta primer mix. A unique molecular identifier was introduced onto each TCR beta cDNA molecule by a template-switch 5' adaptor carrying 12 random nucleotides. Each sample yielded at least 3 million CDR3-containing paired-end reads. First-strand cDNA was synthesized from all RNA with the Mint cDNA synthesis kit, primed by a TRBC-specific oligonucleotide. All cDNA was treated with uracil-DNA glycosylase and then went through a first 18-cycle PCR with the universal primers M1SS and BC2_uni_R. On the study's bioinformatics: For normalization, 1 million high-quality reads, each with a distinct molecular identifier, were randomly selected from each sample. Reads with shared molecular identifiers were discarded instead of being binned into consensus sequences. CDR3 identification, clonotype clustering and error correction used MiTCR with a Q25 quality threshold and the strictest error-elimination algorithm. A nonparametric unseen species model with Euler transformation was used to estimate a lower bound on total TCR beta diversity. Using fastp trimming at Q25 and MiXCR clonotype assembly, TCRdb reanalyzed the public sequencing data and kept in-frame beta chains. Each CDR3 protein appears once, grouped with its most common genes and DNA. V and J calls and clone size were set by TCRdb, not the authors. This sample is represented by fewer than 950,000 distinct CDR3 sequences; roughly 40% of them were singletons. 10% to 15% of the sample goes to the ten largest clones.

Systemically healthy Caucasian individuals from Russia, 35 to 50 in total and aged about 6 to 90 years, were included as donors. Around 9.7 milliliters of peripheral blood were collected from each donor into EDTA-treated Vacutainer tubes. Ficoll-Paque density-gradient centrifugation was used to isolate PBMCs, with at least 6 million obtained per sample. Total RNA, at least 6 micrograms per sample, was extracted from PBMCs with Trizol reagent. The percentages of naive CD45RAhigh/CD27high T cells were determined by flow cytometry on a PBMC aliquot from every donor. Remarks on this clonotype: Its antigen has not been determined. No base quality values were provided; no much bigger clone lies one nucleotide off.

The sample was blood. This clonotype originated in a man aged 18 to 35 in good health.

The DNA reads TGTGCCAGCAGTTTATCACAGGGGGGAGGCTACACCTTC. It codes for CASSLSQGGGYTF. The chain joins TRBV27 to TRBJ1-2, and 8 junction bases match TRBD1. Per the germline V gene (reference sequence), MNHEY is the CDR1 and SMNVEV is the CDR2. Germline trimming amounts to 0 bases on V and 8 bases on J, with 2 as the count of junction bases outside the gene matches. Including cysteine and phenylalanine, the CDR3 has 13 amino acids. This entry keeps only the CDR3 DNA: 39 bases, framed from base 1.